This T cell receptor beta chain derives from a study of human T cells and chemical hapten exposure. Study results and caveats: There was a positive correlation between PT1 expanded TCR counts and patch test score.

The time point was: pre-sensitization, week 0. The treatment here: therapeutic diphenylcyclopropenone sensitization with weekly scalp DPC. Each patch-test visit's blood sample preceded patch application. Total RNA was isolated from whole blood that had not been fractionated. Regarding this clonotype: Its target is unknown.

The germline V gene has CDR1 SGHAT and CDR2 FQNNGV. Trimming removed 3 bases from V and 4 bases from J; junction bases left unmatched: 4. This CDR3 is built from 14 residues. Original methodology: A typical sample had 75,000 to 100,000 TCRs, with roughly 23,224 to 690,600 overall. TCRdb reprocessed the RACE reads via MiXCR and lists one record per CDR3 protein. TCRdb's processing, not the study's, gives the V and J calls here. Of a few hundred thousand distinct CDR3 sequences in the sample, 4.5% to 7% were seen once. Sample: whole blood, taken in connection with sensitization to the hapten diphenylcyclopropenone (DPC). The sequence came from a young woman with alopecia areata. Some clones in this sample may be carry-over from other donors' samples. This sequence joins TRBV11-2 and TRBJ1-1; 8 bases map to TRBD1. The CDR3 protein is CASSLFTGGTEAFF. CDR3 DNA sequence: TGTGCCAGCAGCTTGTTCACAGGGGGCACTGAAGCTTTCTTT.